These 3 T cell receptor beta chains share one sample of origin, sequenced in a study of OX40 agonist ivuxolimab in advanced cancers. The assay was immunoSEQ multiplex PCR, and TCRdb's table has in-frame clones only and misses some. The sample lists approximately 88,000 clones, roughly 88% occurring once. The specimen comprised CD4+ or CD8+ T cells sorted from blood, sampled in a trial of the OX40 agonist ivuxolimab. The receptors were sampled from an adult with an advanced solid tumor such as melanoma, head and neck, liver or kidney cancer.

This chain connects TRBV5-1 to TRBJ2-3; the D gene is possibly TRBD2 (5 bases). CDR3 size: 16 residues. Germline V CDR1 and CDR2: SGHRS, YFSETQ. Trimming shortened V by 4 bases and J by 5 bases, and 20 bases separated the two germline ends. This CDR3 is CASSLPLGGFGDTQYF. The CDR3 nucleotides read TGCGCCAGCAGCCTACCCCTGGGCGGGTTCGGAGATACGCAGTATTTT.

This chain connects TRBV6-5 to TRBJ2-6; possibly TRBD1 for D (5 bases). Germline V CDR1 and CDR2: MNHEY, SVGAGI. The CDR3 runs to 15 residues. Trimming pared 6 bases from V and 0 bases from J, leaving 9 bases between. The DNA of the CDR3 is TGTGCCAGCAGGCACGACAGCTCTGGGGCCAACGTCCTGACTTTC. The encoded protein is CASRHDSSGANVLTF.

This rearrangement joins TRBV6-5 to TRBJ1-5; D unclear. The CDR3 runs to 13 residues. V lost 5 bases and J lost 4, with 9 bases in between. From germline, CDR1 is MNHEY and CDR2 SVGAGI. The CDR3 here is CASSRLENQPQHF. CDR3 bases: TGTGCCAGCAGTAGGTTGGAGAATCAGCCCCAGCATTTT.